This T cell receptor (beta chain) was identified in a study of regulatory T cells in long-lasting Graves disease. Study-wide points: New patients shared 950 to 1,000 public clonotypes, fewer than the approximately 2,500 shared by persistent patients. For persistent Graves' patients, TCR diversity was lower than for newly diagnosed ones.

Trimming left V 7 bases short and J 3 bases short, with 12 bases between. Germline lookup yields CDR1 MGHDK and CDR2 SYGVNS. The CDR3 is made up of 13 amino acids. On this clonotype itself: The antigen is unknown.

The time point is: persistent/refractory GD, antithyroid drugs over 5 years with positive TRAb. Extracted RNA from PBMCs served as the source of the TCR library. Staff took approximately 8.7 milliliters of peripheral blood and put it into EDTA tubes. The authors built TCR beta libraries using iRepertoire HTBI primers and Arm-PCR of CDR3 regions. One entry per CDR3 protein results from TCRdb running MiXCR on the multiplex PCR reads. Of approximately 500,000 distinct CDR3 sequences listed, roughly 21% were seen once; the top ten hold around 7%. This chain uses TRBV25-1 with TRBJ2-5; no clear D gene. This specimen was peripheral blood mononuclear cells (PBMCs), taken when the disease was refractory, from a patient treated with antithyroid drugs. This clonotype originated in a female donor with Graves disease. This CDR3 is CASNGLTEETQYF. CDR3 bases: TGTGCCAGCAACGGGTTAACTGAAGAGACCCAGTACTTC. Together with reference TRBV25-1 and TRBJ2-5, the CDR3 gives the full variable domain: EADIYQTPRYLVIGTGKKITLECSQTMGHDKMYWYQQDPGMELHLIHYSYGVNSTEKGDLSSESTVSRIRTEHFPLTLESARPSHTSQYLCASNGLTEETQYFGPGTRLLVL.